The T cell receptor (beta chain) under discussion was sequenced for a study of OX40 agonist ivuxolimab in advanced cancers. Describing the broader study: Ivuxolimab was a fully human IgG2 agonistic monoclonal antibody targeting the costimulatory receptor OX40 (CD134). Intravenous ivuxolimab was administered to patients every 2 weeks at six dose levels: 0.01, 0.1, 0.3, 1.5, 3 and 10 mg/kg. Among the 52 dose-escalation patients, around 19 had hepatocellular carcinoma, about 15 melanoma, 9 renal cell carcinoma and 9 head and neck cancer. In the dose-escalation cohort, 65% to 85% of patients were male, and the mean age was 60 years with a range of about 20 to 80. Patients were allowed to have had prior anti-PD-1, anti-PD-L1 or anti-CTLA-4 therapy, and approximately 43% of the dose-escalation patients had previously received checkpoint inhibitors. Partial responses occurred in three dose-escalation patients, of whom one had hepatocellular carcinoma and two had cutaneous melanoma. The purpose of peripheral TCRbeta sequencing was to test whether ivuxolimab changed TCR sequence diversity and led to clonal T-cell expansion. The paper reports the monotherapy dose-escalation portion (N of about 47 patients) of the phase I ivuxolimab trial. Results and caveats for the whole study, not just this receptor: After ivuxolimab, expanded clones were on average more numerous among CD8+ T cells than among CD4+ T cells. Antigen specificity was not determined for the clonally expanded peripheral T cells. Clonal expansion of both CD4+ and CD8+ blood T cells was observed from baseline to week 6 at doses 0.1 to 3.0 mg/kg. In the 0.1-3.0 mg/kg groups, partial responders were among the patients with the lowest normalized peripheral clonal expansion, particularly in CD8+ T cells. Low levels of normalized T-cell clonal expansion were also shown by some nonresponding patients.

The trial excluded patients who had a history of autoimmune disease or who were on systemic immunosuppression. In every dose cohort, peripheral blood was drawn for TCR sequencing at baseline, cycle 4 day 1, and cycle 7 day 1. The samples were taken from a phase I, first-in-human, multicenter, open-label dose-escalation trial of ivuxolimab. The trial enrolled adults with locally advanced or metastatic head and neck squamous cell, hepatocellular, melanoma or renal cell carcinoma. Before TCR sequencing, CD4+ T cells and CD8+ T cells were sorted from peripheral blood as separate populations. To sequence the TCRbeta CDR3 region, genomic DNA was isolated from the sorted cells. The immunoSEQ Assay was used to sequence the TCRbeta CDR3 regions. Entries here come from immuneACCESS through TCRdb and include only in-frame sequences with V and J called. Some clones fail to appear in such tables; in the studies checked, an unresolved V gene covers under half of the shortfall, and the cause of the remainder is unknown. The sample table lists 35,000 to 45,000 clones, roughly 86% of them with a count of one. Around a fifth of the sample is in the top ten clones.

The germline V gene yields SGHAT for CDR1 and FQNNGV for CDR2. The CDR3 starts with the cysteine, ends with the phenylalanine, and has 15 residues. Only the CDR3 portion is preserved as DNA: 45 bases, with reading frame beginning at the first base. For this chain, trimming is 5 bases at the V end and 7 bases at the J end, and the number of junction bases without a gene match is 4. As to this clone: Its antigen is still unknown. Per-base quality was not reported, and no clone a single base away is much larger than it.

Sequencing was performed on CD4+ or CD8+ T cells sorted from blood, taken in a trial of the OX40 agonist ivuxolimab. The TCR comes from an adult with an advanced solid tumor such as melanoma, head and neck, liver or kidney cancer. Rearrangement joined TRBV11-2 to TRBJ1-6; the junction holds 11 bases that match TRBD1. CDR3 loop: CASSGGTGGNSPLHF. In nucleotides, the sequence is TGTGCCAGCAGCGGAGGGACAGGGGGAAATTCACCCCTCCACTTT.